Each of the 10 T cell receptor beta chains below was sequenced from the same sample in a study of OX40 agonist ivuxolimab in advanced cancers. The method was immunoSEQ multiplex PCR; TCRdb's version includes in-frame clones alone and lacks a portion of them. The table includes fewer than 85,000 clones, around 80% detected once. Sequencing used CD4+ or CD8+ T cells sorted from blood, obtained in a trial of the OX40 agonist ivuxolimab. These receptors were obtained from an adult with an advanced solid tumor such as melanoma, head and neck, liver or kidney cancer.

J is TRBJ1-4 and V is TRBV18; 8 nucleotides agree with TRBD1. Germline values: CDR1 KGHSH, CDR2 LQKENI. The CDR3 sequence is 15 residues long. With V trimmed by 3 bases and J by 5 bases, 5 bases remained unmatched. The CDR3 DNA reads as TGTGCCAGCTCACCCGCAGGGGGCGCGAATGAAAAACTGTTTTTT. Translation gives CASSPAGGANEKLFF. The full variable domain, in which reference TRBV18 and TRBJ1-4 provide the parts outside the CDR3, is NAGVMQNPRHLVRRRGQEARLRCSPMKGHSHVYWYRQLPEEGLKFMVYLQKENIIDESGMPKERFSAEFPKEGPSILRIQQVVRGDSAAYFCASSPAGGANEKLFFGSGTQLSVL.

Only one count was recorded for this clone. This chain links TRBV4-3 with TRBJ2-7, with TRBD2 matching over 10 bases. Germline values: CDR1 LGHNA, CDR2 YSLEER. The length of the CDR3 is 15 residues. Germline trimming cut 1 base from V and 0 bases from J; bases unmatched to any gene: 0. The CDR3 spells CASSQASGGSYEQYF. The CDR3 DNA sequence: TGCGCCAGCAGCCAAGCTAGCGGGGGCTCCTACGAGCAGTACTTC.

The chain joins TRBV7-2 to TRBJ2-7, with 9 positions matching TRBD1. The CDR3 runs 16 residues. Germline V gene data show CDR1 as SGHTA and CDR2 as FQGNSA. V dropped 1 base and J dropped 4; count of bases not matched to a gene: 8. The CDR3 DNA reads as TGTGCCAGCAGCTTAGGGGGAGGGACAGGGCGATACGAGCAGTACTTC. As protein: CASSLGGGTGRYEQYF.

The chain has TRBV29-1 and TRBJ1-2, with no clear D. With 3 bases removed from V and 2 bases from J, the gap between germline ends came to 10 bases. Germline-derived CDR1 and CDR2 are SQVTM and ANQGSEA. The CDR3 extends over 13 amino acids. The CDR3 here is CSVDSYPNYGYTF. In nucleotides, the CDR3 is TGCAGCGTTGACAGCTACCCCAACTATGGCTACACCTTC.

This rearrangement joins TRBV18 to TRBJ2-7; TRBD2 might be the D (7 bases). Trimming shortened V by 6 bases and J by 7 bases, and 22 bases separated the two germline ends. Per the germline V gene, CDR1 is KGHSH and CDR2 is LQKENI. This CDR3 spans 15 amino acids. The CDR3 here is CASSPGGSRSREQYF. For the CDR3, the DNA is TGTGCCAGCTCCCCGGGGGGCAGCAGGTCTCGGGAGCAGTACTTC.

The V gene is TRBV18, the J gene TRBJ1-3, with D maybe TRBD1 (5 bases). The germline V gene encodes CDR1 KGHSH and CDR2 LQKENI. V was clipped by 5 bases and J by 4 bases, with 21 bases between them. The CDR3 runs to 17 residues. This CDR3 reads CASSGGQGLLSGNTIYF. The CDR3 DNA sequence: TGTGCCAGCTCAGGAGGGCAGGGCCTGTTGTCCGGAAACACCATATATTTT.

The V gene is TRBV19, the J gene TRBJ2-1, with D possibly being TRBD1 (6 bases). CDR3 length: 16 amino acids. V lost 4 bases, J lost 0 bases, and 13 bases lay in between. Germline CDR1 reads LNHDA; CDR2 reads SQIVND (reference sequence). The CDR3 spells CASSTLYRVSYNEQFF. The CDR3 coding sequence is TGTGCCAGTAGTACCCTCTACAGGGTCTCCTACAATGAGCAGTTCTTC.

The V and J genes are TRBV7-9 and TRBJ2-3, with D unresolved. Germline loops: CDR1 SEHNR, CDR2 FQNEAQ (reference sequence). V was cut by 5 bases and J by 3 bases, with 6 bases left in between. The CDR3 length is 12 residues. The CDR3 sequence is CASSPITDTQYF. CDR3 nucleotide sequence: TGTGCCAGCAGCCCTATAACAGATACGCAGTATTTT. The full variable domain, completed using reference TRBV7-9 and TRBJ2-3, is DTGVSQNPRHKITKRGQNVTFRCDPISEHNRLYWYRQTLGQGPEFLTYFQNEAQLEKSRLLSDRFSAERPKGSFSTLEIQRTEQGDSAMYLCASSPITDTQYFGPGTRLTVL.

The chain recombines TRBV19 with TRBJ1-6; D perhaps matches TRBD1 (6 bases). Trimming cost V 4 bases and J 7 bases, with 11 bases left between them. The CDR3 is 14 amino acids. Looked up from germline, CDR1 is LNHDA and CDR2 is SQIVND (reference sequence). CDR3 bases: TGTGCCAGTAGTACCTCCGGACAGAATTCACCCCTCCACTTT. It translates to CASSTSGQNSPLHF. Based on the CDR3 plus reference TRBV19 and TRBJ1-6, the full variable domain is DGGITQSPKYLFRKEGQNVTLSCEQNLNHDAMYWYRQDPGQGLRLIYYSQIVNDFQKGDIAEGYSVSREKKESFPLTVTSAQKNPTAFYLCASSTSGQNSPLHFGNGTRLTVT.

The chain joins TRBV7-9 to TRBJ2-3; TRBD1 or TRBD2 may be the D gene (6 bases each). The CDR3 runs 16 residues. From germline, CDR1 is SEHNR and CDR2 FQNEAQ (reference sequence). Trimming pared 4 bases from V and 0 bases from J, leaving 14 bases between. The CDR3 DNA sequence: TGTGCCAGCAGCTGGGGGGCGGCGGGGAGCACAGATACGCAGTATTTT. This codes for CASSWGAAGSTDTQYF. The full variable domain, rest sourced from reference TRBV7-9 and TRBJ2-3, is DTGVSQNPRHKITKRGQNVTFRCDPISEHNRLYWYRQTLGQGPEFLTYFQNEAQLEKSRLLSDRFSAERPKGSFSTLEIQRTEQGDSAMYLCASSWGAAGSTDTQYFGPGTRLTVL.